This TCR beta chain originates from a study of blood T cell repertoires in COVID-19. Study-wide background: COVID-19 samples from acute and convalescent phases originated in the United States, Italy and Spain. The analysed material was cDNA or gDNA that came from T cells, B-cell-depleted T cells, or PBMCs.

CDR3 size: 14 residues. Germline assignment: CDR1 MDHEN and CDR2 SYDVKM. The junction had 7 bases not matched to a gene; V was cut back by 3 bases and J by 6 bases. How the authors handled the data: By means of reference gene primer amplification, nucleated cell counts were estimated. Libraries were prepared by immunoSEQ multiplex PCR; TCRdb keeps only in-frame clonotypes and omits some of them. From that table come the V and J calls and clone size; the DNA was used to work out D and trimming. The profile shows tens of thousands of clones, 80% to 90% of them singletons. The source is a middle-aged man with active COVID-19. The V call is TRBV28, the J call TRBJ1-2; 7 positions agree with TRBD1. Sequenced material: peripheral blood. The CDR3 is CASSFQGVHHGYTF. Here the CDR3 DNA reads TGTGCCAGCAGTTTTCAGGGGGTTCATCATGGCTACACCTTC.